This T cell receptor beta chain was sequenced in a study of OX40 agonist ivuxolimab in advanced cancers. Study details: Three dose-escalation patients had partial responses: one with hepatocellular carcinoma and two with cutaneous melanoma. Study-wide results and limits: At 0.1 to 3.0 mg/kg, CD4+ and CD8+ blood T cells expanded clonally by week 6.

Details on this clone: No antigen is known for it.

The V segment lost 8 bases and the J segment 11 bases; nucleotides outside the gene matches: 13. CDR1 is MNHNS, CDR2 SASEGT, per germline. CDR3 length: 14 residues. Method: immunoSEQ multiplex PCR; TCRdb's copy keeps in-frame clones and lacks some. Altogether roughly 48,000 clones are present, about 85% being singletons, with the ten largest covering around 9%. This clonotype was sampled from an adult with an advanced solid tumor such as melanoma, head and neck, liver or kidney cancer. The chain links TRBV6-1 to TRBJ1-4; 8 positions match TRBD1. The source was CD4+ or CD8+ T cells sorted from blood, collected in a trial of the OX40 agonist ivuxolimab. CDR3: CASLGTGNNGKLFF. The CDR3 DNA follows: TGTGCCAGCCTTGGGACAGGCAATAATGGTAAACTGTTTTTT.